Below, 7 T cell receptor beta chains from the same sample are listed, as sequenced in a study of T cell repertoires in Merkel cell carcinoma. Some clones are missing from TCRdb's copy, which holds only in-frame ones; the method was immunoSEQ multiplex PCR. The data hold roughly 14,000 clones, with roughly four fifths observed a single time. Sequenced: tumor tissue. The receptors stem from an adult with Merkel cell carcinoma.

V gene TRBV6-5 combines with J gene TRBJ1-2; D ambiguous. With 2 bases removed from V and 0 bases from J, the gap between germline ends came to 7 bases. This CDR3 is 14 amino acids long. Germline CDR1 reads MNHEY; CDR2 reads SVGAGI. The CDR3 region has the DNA TGTGCCAGCAGTTACCGGGAGACTAACTATGGCTACACCTTC. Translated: CASSYRETNYGYTF.

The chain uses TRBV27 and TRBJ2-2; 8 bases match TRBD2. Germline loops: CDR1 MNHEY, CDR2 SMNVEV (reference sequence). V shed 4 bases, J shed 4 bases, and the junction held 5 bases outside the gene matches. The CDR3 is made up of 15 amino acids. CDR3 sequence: CASSSGTRFTGELFF. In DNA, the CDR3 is TGTGCCAGCAGTTCCGGGACTAGATTCACCGGGGAGCTGTTTTTT.

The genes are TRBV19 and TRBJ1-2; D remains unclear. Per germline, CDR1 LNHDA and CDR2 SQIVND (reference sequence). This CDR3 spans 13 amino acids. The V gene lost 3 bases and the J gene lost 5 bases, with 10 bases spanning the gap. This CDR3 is CASSIGEQYGYTF. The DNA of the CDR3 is TGTGCCAGTAGTATCGGGGAGCAGTATGGCTACACCTTC.

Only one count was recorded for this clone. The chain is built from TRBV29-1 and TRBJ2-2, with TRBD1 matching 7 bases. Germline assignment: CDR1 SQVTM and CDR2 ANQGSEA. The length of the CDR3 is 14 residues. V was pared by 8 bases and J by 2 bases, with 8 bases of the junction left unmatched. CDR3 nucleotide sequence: TGCAGCATCCAAGACAGGGCTAACACCGGGGAGCTGTTTTTT. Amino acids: CSIQDRANTGELFF.

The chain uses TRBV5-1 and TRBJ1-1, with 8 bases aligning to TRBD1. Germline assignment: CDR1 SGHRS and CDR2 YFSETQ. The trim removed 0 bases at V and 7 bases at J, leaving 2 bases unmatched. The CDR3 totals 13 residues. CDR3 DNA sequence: TGCGCCAGCAGCTTGGATGACAGGGGTGAAGCTTTCTTT. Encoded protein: CASSLDDRGEAFF.

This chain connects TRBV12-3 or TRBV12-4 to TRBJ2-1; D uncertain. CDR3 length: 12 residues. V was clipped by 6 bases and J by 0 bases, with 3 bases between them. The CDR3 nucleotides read TGTGCCAGCAGCTACTCCTACAATGAGCAGTTCTTC. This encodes CASSYSYNEQFF.

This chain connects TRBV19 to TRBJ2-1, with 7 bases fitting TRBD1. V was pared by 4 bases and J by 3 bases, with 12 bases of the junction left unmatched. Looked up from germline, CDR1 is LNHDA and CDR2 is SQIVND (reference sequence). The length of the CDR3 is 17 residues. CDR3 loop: CASSTPKGASDYNEQFF. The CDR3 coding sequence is TGTGCCAGTAGTACCCCAAAGGGGGCCTCGGACTACAATGAGCAGTTCTTC.